Included here is one TCR beta chain sequence, with context. Using immunoSEQ multiplex PCR, the repertoire was profiled, and TCRdb retains in-frame clones only, with some absent. The data show more than 55,000 clones, with 76% seen just once and over 5% held by the top ten. This sample was taken from a study of blood T cell repertoires in COVID-19. In the study overall: The analysed material was cDNA or gDNA that came from T cells, B-cell-depleted T cells, or PBMCs.

V shed 2 bases, J shed 4 bases, and the junction held 7 bases outside the gene matches. Germline V gene lookup returns CDR1 MNHEY and CDR2 SMNVEV (reference sequence). CDR3 length: 17 amino acids. The V call is TRBV27, the J call TRBJ2-3; 12 nucleotides align to TRBD2. The material sequenced was peripheral blood. The TCR comes from a woman between 50 and 59 years old with active or convalescent COVID-19. The DNA of the CDR3 is TGTGCCAGCAGTTTAACCCTGACTAGCGGGAGCGCAGATACGCAGTATTTT. This gives the protein CASSLTLTSGSADTQYF.